A single sample is the source of the 27 T cell receptor beta chains below, sequenced in a study of lymphopenia after photon versus proton radiotherapy. Method: immunoSEQ multiplex PCR; TCRdb's copy keeps in-frame clones and lacks some. The table lists under 30,000 clones, about nine tenths of them singletons. Sequencing was performed on peripheral blood, taken from a patient treated with photon-based radiotherapy. The receptors shown here come from a woman aged 45-65 years with cholangiocarcinoma.

The rearrangement uses TRBV10-3 and TRBJ1-2; D is undetermined. V lost 2 bases and J lost 4, with 8 bases in between. The CDR3 is 13 amino acids. Germline loops: CDR1 ENHRY, CDR2 SYGVKD. Here the CDR3 DNA reads TGTGCCATCAGTGAGGGACGACTCTATGGCTACACCTTC. It translates to CAISEGRLYGYTF.

V is TRBV7-2 and J is TRBJ2-3; 12 nucleotides match TRBD2. CDR3 length: 15 amino acids. Trimming removed 3 bases from V and 6 bases from J; junction bases left unmatched: 4. Germline CDR1 and CDR2: SGHTA and FQGNSA. This chain's CDR3 is CASSFSGTSGDTQYF. CDR3 nucleotides: TGTGCCAGCAGCTTCAGTGGGACTAGCGGGGATACGCAGTATTTT.

The chain uses TRBV4-3 and TRBJ2-5; TRBD2 aligns across 8 bases. Germline loops: CDR1 LGHNA, CDR2 YSLEER. V lost 0 bases, J lost 5 bases, and 2 bases stayed unmatched. The CDR3 totals 14 residues. This CDR3 reads CASSQDRGGETQYF. DNA for the CDR3: TGCGCCAGCAGCCAAGACCGGGGGGGTGAGACCCAGTACTTC.

The V gene is TRBV5-1, the J gene TRBJ1-6, with D perhaps matching TRBD1 (6 bases). The CDR3 consists of 15 residues. Germline CDR1 SGHRS, CDR2 YFSETQ. Deletions cut 0 bases from V and 9 bases from J, with 13 bases between. CDR3 loop: CASSLVGGLGSPLHF. The CDR3 DNA reads as TGCGCCAGCAGCTTGGTGGGGGGGCTTGGTTCACCCCTCCACTTT.

The rearrangement uses TRBV30 and TRBJ2-7; TRBD1 matches 9 bases. Losses at the gene ends were 1 base for V and 5 bases for J; bases not matched to a gene: 6. The CDR3 contains 14 residues. Germline CDR1 and CDR2: GTSNPN and SVGIG (reference sequence). The CDR3 is CAWSDAQGADEQYF. The CDR3 DNA is TGTGCCTGGAGTGATGCACAGGGGGCCGACGAGCAGTACTTC.

The V call is TRBV27, the J call TRBJ1-2; TRBD1 is a possible D gene (6 bases). Germline V lookup: CDR1 MNHEY, CDR2 SMNVEV (reference sequence). The CDR3 spans 13 residues. The V end was cut by 7 bases, the J end by 8 bases, with 17 bases between. The CDR3 sequence is CASMAQGTRGYTF. The CDR3 coding sequence is TGTGCCAGCATGGCTCAGGGGACCCGGGGCTACACCTTC.

V is TRBV19 and J is TRBJ2-2, with D perhaps TRBD2 (6 bases). CDR3 length equals 16 residues. The germline CDR1 and CDR2 sequences are LNHDA and SQIVND (reference sequence). Trimming removed 6 bases from V and 11 bases from J, with 25 bases in between. CDR3 region: CASSTTRLEGLTELFF. CDR3 DNA: TGTGCCAGTAGCACTACCCGTTTGGAGGGCCTAACTGAGCTGTTTTTT.

This rearrangement joins TRBV19 to TRBJ2-7; 10 bases are a match to TRBD1. Germline values: CDR1 LNHDA, CDR2 SQIVND (reference sequence). The CDR3 totals 13 residues. The trim removed 6 bases at V and 4 bases at J, leaving 3 bases unmatched. The CDR3 reads CASSDRGQYEQYF. DNA of the CDR3: TGTGCCAGTAGCGACAGGGGGCAATACGAGCAGTACTTC.

V and J are TRBV11-3 and TRBJ1-1; D is unresolved. From germline, CDR1 is SGHNT and CDR2 YENEEA. The CDR3 length is 14 residues. The V end lost 2 bases, the J end lost 1 base, and 8 bases lay between the germline ends. The CDR3 is CASSLSGRNTEAFF. The CDR3 DNA reads TGTGCCAGCAGCTTATCCGGGAGGAACACTGAAGCTTTCTTT.

The rearrangement links TRBV10-3 to TRBJ2-3; the D is unclear. From germline, CDR1 is ENHRY and CDR2 SYGVKD. V lost 6 bases and J lost 1, with 14 bases in between. The CDR3 length is 15 residues. The CDR3 coding sequence is TGTGCCATCAGCGACTCCAAACGGGGCACAGATACGCAGTATTTT. Protein product: CAISDSKRGTDTQYF.

The chain has TRBV5-4 and TRBJ1-2; 7 nucleotides align to TRBD1. Germline V CDR1 and CDR2: SGHNT, YYREEE (reference sequence). The CDR3 has 14 residues. V was clipped by 4 bases and J by 3 bases; unmatched bases: 6. CDR3 protein: CASSLGTAYYGYTF. CDR3 nucleotides: TGTGCCAGCAGCCTAGGGACAGCCTACTATGGCTACACCTTC.

V gene TRBV18 combines with J gene TRBJ1-6; no firm D call. The CDR3 runs to 13 residues. The germline gives CDR1 KGHSH, CDR2 LQKENI. V lost 3 bases, J lost 3 bases, and 3 bases lay in between. CDR3 loop: CASSPNYNSPLHF. In DNA, the CDR3 is TGTGCCAGCTCACCTAACTATAATTCACCCCTCCACTTT. The complete variable domain, with remaining parts taken from reference TRBV18 and TRBJ1-6, reads NAGVMQNPRHLVRRRGQEARLRCSPMKGHSHVYWYRQLPEEGLKFMVYLQKENIIDESGMPKERFSAEFPKEGPSILRIQQVVRGDSAAYFCASSPNYNSPLHFGNGTRLTVT.

This chain uses TRBV28 with TRBJ1-3; TRBD1 might be the D (6 bases). Trimming removed 6 bases at V and 0 bases at J, with 18 bases between. Germline CDR1 MDHEN, CDR2 SYDVKM. This CDR3 is 17 amino acids long. The CDR3 loop is CASSTTRLTGSGNTIYF. In DNA, the CDR3 is TGTGCCAGCAGCACCACGCGCCTGACAGGCTCTGGAAACACCATATATTTT.

In the case of this clone: A read error may account for a junction end that differs from germline. J is TRBJ2-6 and V is TRBV7-7; no firm D call. There are 14 residues in the CDR3. The germline CDR1 and CDR2 sequences are SSHAT and FNYEAQ (reference sequence). The DNA for the CDR3 is TGTGCTAGCAGCTTAGGGACTGGGGCCAACGTCCTGACTTTC. This gives the protein CASSLGTGANVLTF.

CDR3 protein: CASSAVPGTPEELFF. DNA for the CDR3: TGTGCCAGCAGCGCCGTACCCGGGACACCCGAGGAACTGTTTTTT. The chain employs TRBV9 and TRBJ1-4, with a tentative D call TRBD1 (6 bases). The germline V gene encodes CDR1 SGDLS and CDR2 YYNGEE. V dropped 3 bases and J dropped 12 bases, with 21 bases sitting between them. CDR3 length equals 15 residues.

This clone appeared once. The chain links TRBV19 to TRBJ1-1; D gene uncertain. There are 14 residues in the CDR3. V was trimmed by 7 bases and J by 0 bases, leaving 12 bases between them. Germline loops: CDR1 LNHDA, CDR2 SQIVND (reference sequence). CDR3 region: CASIATLLNTEAFF. The CDR3 DNA follows: TGTGCCAGTATTGCGACCCTCCTGAACACTGAAGCTTTCTTT.

The chain joins TRBV4-3 to TRBJ1-2; D is ambiguous. CDR1 is LGHNA and CDR2 is YSLEER in the germline V gene. Trimming took 4 bases from V and 5 from J, leaving 17 bases between them. This CDR3 is built from 15 residues. This CDR3 reads CASSPTGGIGYGYTF. In nucleotides, the CDR3 is TGCGCCAGCAGCCCAACGGGAGGGATCGGTTATGGCTACACCTTC.

This clone was recorded a few times. The chain recombines TRBV10-1 with TRBJ2-7; 8 bases agree with TRBD1. CDR3 size: 17 residues. Germline loops: CDR1 WNHNN, CDR2 SYGVQD (reference sequence). The V gene end was trimmed by 0 bases and the J gene end by 5 bases; junction bases not matched to a gene: 12. The CDR3: CASSESAGTGIGNEQYF. CDR3 DNA: TGCGCCAGCAGTGAGTCCGCAGGGACAGGCATTGGGAACGAGCAGTACTTC.

This clone was recorded once. The V and J genes are TRBV11-2 and TRBJ1-6; D unresolved. Trimming removed 2 bases from V and 14 bases from J, with 7 bases in between. The CDR3 spans 11 residues. Germline V gene data show CDR1 as SGHAT and CDR2 as FQNNGV. The CDR3 protein is CASSLKGALHF. The CDR3 coding sequence is TGTGCCAGCAGCTTAAAGGGAGCCCTCCACTTT.

The gene calls are TRBV4-3 and TRBJ1-2; D is unresolved. The V gene lost 1 base and the J gene lost 4 bases, with 13 bases spanning the gap. The CDR3 length is 15 residues. CDR1 LGHNA and CDR2 YSLEER come from the germline V gene. In DNA, the CDR3 is TGCGCCAGCAGCCAAGGGGTAGGTGTAGGCTATGGCTACACCTTC. Translation: CASSQGVGVGYGYTF.

This sequence joins TRBV10-2 and TRBJ2-7; D could derive from TRBD1 or TRBD2 (6 bases each). The V gene lost 2 bases and the J gene lost 8 bases, with 13 bases spanning the gap. The CDR3 contains 13 residues. Germline CDR1 reads WSHSY; CDR2 reads SAAADI. The CDR3 DNA reads TGCGCCAGCAGTGAGGTGGGGGGCGGGAAGCAGTACTTC. Residues: CASSEVGGGKQYF.

The CDR3 region is CASRQGSQPQHF. CDR3 DNA: TGTGCCAGCAGGCAGGGCAGTCAGCCCCAGCATTTT. The chain joins TRBV21-1 to TRBJ1-5; the table's D gene call, TRBD1, was not cross checked with the DNA. TRBV21-1 is deemed a pseudogene. The CDR3 is 12 amino acids.

This clone was seen a single time. This chain joins TRBV4-1 and TRBJ1-1; D is undetermined. The CDR3 has 13 residues. The germline CDR1 and CDR2 sequences are MGHRA and YSYEKL. V dropped 5 bases and J dropped 4 bases, with 11 bases sitting between them. DNA for the CDR3: TGCGCCAGCAGCTCCTCCGTGAGCACTGAAGCTTTCTTT. Encoded protein: CASSSSVSTEAFF.

This clone was detected a few times. The chain carries TRBV27 and TRBJ2-3; TRBD2 aligns across 14 bases. V lost 4 bases and J lost 4; bases outside the gene matches: 4. The CDR3 consists of 16 residues. CDR1 and CDR2 from the germline V gene are MNHEY and SMNVEV (reference sequence). The CDR3 nucleotides are TGTGCCAGCAGTTCCAGGGGACTAGCGGGGGCAGATACGCAGTATTTT. Amino acids: CASSSRGLAGADTQYF.

The CDR3 protein is CASSGTGGGVNEKLFF. CDR3 bases: TGTGCCAGCAGTGGGACAGGTGGAGGGGTTAATGAAAAACTGTTTTTT. The chain links TRBV25-1 to TRBJ1-4, with TRBD1 identical over 7 bases. This CDR3 has 16 residues. V lost 4 bases to trimming and J lost 4 bases; unmatched junction nucleotides: 9. CDR1 is MGHDK and CDR2 is SYGVNS in the germline V gene.

Judged by abundance, this clone is medium-sized (0.01 to 0.1%). The sample carries other DNA sequences with the same CDR3. The rearrangement links TRBV2 to TRBJ2-2; D is perhaps TRBD1 (6 bases). The CDR3 has 14 residues. CDR1 SNHLY and CDR2 FYNNEI come from the germline V gene. The ends were cut back, 6 bases at V and 2 bases at J, with 10 bases in the middle. CDR3 DNA sequence: TGTGCCAGCAGCGAACAGGGAAACACCGGGGAGCTGTTTTTT. Translating it yields CASSEQGNTGELFF.

The chain recombines TRBV29-1 with TRBJ2-2; TRBD2 agrees at 8 bases. CDR1 SQVTM and CDR2 ANQGSEA come from the germline V gene. The CDR3 is made up of 15 amino acids. J was trimmed by 3 bases and V by 7 bases; bases with no gene match: 10. CDR3 coding DNA: TGCAGCGCCTTCTCAGGGACTAGGGACACCGGGGAGCTGTTTTTT. Protein product: CSAFSGTRDTGELFF.